The 7 T cell receptor beta chains reported below all come from one sample, sequenced in a study of blood T cell repertoires in COVID-19. Method: immunoSEQ multiplex PCR; TCRdb's copy keeps in-frame clones and lacks some. The repertoire holds 250,000 or so clones, around 90% seen once, with approximately 2.7% in the top ten. The sample taken for sequencing was PBMCs or T cells enriched from blood (not recorded which). The receptor set was obtained from a man aged 35 to 55 who had been exposed to COVID-19.

This chain uses TRBV28 with TRBJ1-2; a possible D gene is TRBD1 (5 bases). V lost 8 bases to trimming and J lost 5 bases, with 9 bases between them. This CDR3 is 11 amino acids long. CDR1 is MDHEN, CDR2 SYDVKM, per germline. The CDR3 nucleotides read TGTGCCAGCGACGGGGGGTATGGCTACACCTTC. The encoded protein is CASDGGYGYTF.

This clone was counted a single time. J is TRBJ2-2 and V is TRBV12-5, with 9 bases fitting TRBD2. From germline, CDR1 is LGHNT and CDR2 FRNRAP. The CDR3 loop spans 16 amino acids. The V gene end was trimmed by 3 bases and the J gene end by 4 bases; junction bases not matched to a gene: 6. The chain's CDR3 is CASGFRGGRGTGELFF. The CDR3 region has the DNA TGTGCTAGTGGTTTTCGAGGCGGGAGGGGCACCGGGGAGCTGTTTTTT.

The chain carries TRBV5-1 and TRBJ1-1; D remains unclear. The CDR3 length is 13 residues. Germline CDR1 and CDR2: SGHRS and YFSETQ. V was clipped by 0 bases and J by 3 bases, with 6 bases between them. The DNA for the CDR3 is TGCGCCAGCAGCTTGGCTGCAGACACTGAAGCTTTCTTT. Translating it yields CASSLAADTEAFF.

The V call is TRBV19, the J call TRBJ2-3, with D tentatively TRBD2 (5 bases). Trimming cost V 1 base and J 4 bases, with 12 bases left between them. This CDR3 is built from 15 residues. CDR1 LNHDA and CDR2 SQIVND come from the germline V gene (reference sequence). Here the CDR3 DNA reads TGTGCCAGTAGTATAGTAGCGCGCAGTCCAGATACGCAGTATTTT. Its translation: CASSIVARSPDTQYF.

This chain joins TRBV24-1 and TRBJ2-7; maybe TRBD2 (5 bases). Germline V gene lookup returns CDR1 KGHDR and CDR2 SFDVKD. This CDR3 spans 14 amino acids. Trimming pared 6 bases from V and 0 bases from J, leaving 11 bases between. DNA of the CDR3: TGTGCCACCAGTCTGGCGGGCCGCTCCTACGAGCAGTACTTC. Protein: CATSLAGRSYEQYF.

The rearrangement uses TRBV7-8 and TRBJ2-1; TRBD1 might be the D (5 bases). Germline CDR1 reads SGHVS; CDR2 reads FQNEAQ. V shed 5 bases and J shed 7 bases, with 9 bases lying between them. CDR3 length equals 12 residues. CDR3 residues: CASSPRVNEQFF. The CDR3 DNA follows: TGTGCCAGCAGCCCCAGGGTAAATGAGCAGTTCTTC.

This clone was detected once. The genes are TRBV9 and TRBJ2-1; maybe TRBD2 (6 bases). This CDR3 comprises 14 residues. V shed 2 bases and J shed 7 bases, with 13 bases lying between them. Germline CDR1 reads SGDLS; CDR2 reads YYNGEE. The CDR3 protein is CASSVRWRGNEQFF. CDR3 nucleotide sequence: TGTGCCAGCAGCGTTAGGTGGAGGGGTAATGAGCAGTTCTTC.